One and the same sample provided the 11 T cell receptor beta chains below, sequenced in a study of beta chain features in type 1 diabetes. Sequenced material consisted of expressed TCRB transcripts (all of the isolated RNA was reverse transcribed). The protocol was immunoSEQ multiplex PCR, while the TCRdb copy is restricted to in-frame clones and leaves out a portion. Found here are 120,000 to 150,000 clones, 6.9% of them singletons; the top ten hold roughly 1.5%. Sequencing was carried out using central memory CD4+ T cells from blood. The receptors were sampled from a woman in her 30s in good health.

This clone was seen a handful of times. The J gene is TRBJ2-5, the V gene TRBV5-6; D may be TRBD1 (6 bases). Germline CDR1 is SGHDT and CDR2 is YYEEEE. The CDR3 extends over 15 amino acids. The V end was cut by 1 base, the J end by 2 bases, with 12 bases between. The CDR3 DNA reads as TGTGCCAGCAGCTTGCTGGGGGCTCAGCAAGAGACCCAGTACTTC. It encodes CASSLLGAQQETQYF.

This clone was detected only a few times. The genes are TRBV9 and TRBJ2-1, with a tentative D call TRBD1 (6 bases). The germline gives CDR1 SGDLS, CDR2 YYNGEE. Between the trimmed V and J ends, which lost 0 bases and 5 bases, there was a span of 12 bases. This CDR3 spans 15 amino acids. CDR3 coding DNA: TGTGCCAGCAGCGTAGACAGGGAATTACACAATGAGCAGTTCTTC. Translation gives CASSVDRELHNEQFF.

The V and J genes are TRBV5-4 and TRBJ2-3, with TRBD2 identical over 9 bases. Trimming cost V 4 bases and J 4 bases; bases outside gene matches: 1. Germline values: CDR1 SGHNT, CDR2 YYREEE (reference sequence). The CDR3 consists of 13 residues. The chain's CDR3 is CASSGTSSDTQYF. The CDR3 DNA sequence: TGTGCCAGCAGCGGGACTAGCTCAGATACGCAGTATTTT.

There are many counts of this clone. The chain employs TRBV11-2 and TRBJ1-1, with 7 bases that match TRBD1. The germline gives CDR1 SGHAT, CDR2 FQNNGV. The CDR3 length is 12 residues. The J segment lost 11 bases and the V segment lost 5 bases, leaving 8 bases of the junction unmatched. CDR3 coding DNA: TGTGCCAGCAGCCGGGACAGAGAGAGGGCTTTCTTT. It encodes CASSRDRERAFF.

The chain couples TRBV7-3 to TRBJ2-5; weak D call: TRBD2 (7 bases). Germline V gene data show CDR1 as SGHTA and CDR2 as FQGTGA. The V end lost 4 bases, the J end lost 7 bases, and 16 bases lay between the germline ends. This CDR3 has 14 amino acids. The CDR3 nucleotides are TGTGCCAGCAGCTCTTCTGTGGGGGGGGCGACCCAGTACTTC. It yields the protein CASSSSVGGATQYF.

The CDR3 loop reads CASSQQGQGGLTYEQYF. For the CDR3, the DNA is TGTGCCAGCAGCCAGCAGGGACAGGGGGGACTTACCTACGAGCAGTACTTC. The chain employs TRBV4-2 and TRBJ2-7; TRBD1 matches 11 bases. The junction had 9 bases not matched to a gene; V was cut back by 3 bases and J by 2 bases. This CDR3 has 17 amino acids. Looked up from germline, CDR1 is LGHNA and CDR2 is YNFKEQ.

There are a few counts of this clone. The rearrangement uses TRBV29-1 and TRBJ2-1, with 12 bases fitting TRBD2. The CDR3 has 14 amino acids. Germline CDR1 reads SQVTM; CDR2 reads ANQGSEA. V was clipped by 3 bases and J by 12 bases; unmatched bases: 9. The CDR3 DNA reads as TGCAGCGTTGAGCTGAACCCACTAGCGGGAGGGCAGTTCTTC. Its protein is CSVELNPLAGGQFF.

There are a few counts of this clone. The chain couples TRBV6-6 to TRBJ1-5; no reliable D call. V was trimmed by 7 bases and J by 6 bases, leaving 13 bases between them. The CDR3 has 13 amino acids. CDR1 is MNHNY and CDR2 is SVGAGI in the germline V gene (reference sequence). CDR3 nucleotides: TGTGCCAGCATTCTCCGGGAGGGTCAGCCCCAGCATTTT. Amino acid sequence: CASILREGQPQHF.

V gene TRBV21-1 combines with J gene TRBJ2-3; the listed D gene, TRBD2, was not tested against the DNA. TRBV21-1 is labeled a pseudogene. The CDR3 consists of 15 residues. The CDR3: CASGWAGESSDTQYF. The CDR3 DNA reads as TGTGCCTCGGGCTGGGCGGGAGAGTCGTCAGATACGCAGTATTTT.

The rearrangement uses TRBV23-1 and TRBJ1-3, with D possibly being TRBD1 (6 bases). Being an ORF, TRBV23-1 has a function that is uncertain. V gave up 5 bases and J gave up 0 bases, with 20 bases separating them. This CDR3 is built from 18 residues. The CDR3 loop is CASSSERTDRSSGNTIYF. The CDR3 DNA reads TGCGCCAGCAGTAGCGAAAGGACAGATCGATCCTCTGGAAACACCATATATTTT.

This chain joins TRBV7-9 and TRBJ2-3; 10 bases line up with TRBD1. Germline V gives CDR1 SEHNR, CDR2 FQNEAQ (reference sequence). V lost 7 bases to trimming and J lost 5 bases; unmatched junction nucleotides: 12. This CDR3 region has 16 residues. This CDR3 reads CASNRRGQGGLDTQYF. The CDR3 region has the DNA TGTGCCAGCAACAGAAGAGGACAGGGGGGGCTAGATACGCAGTATTTT. The full variable domain, in which reference TRBV7-9 and TRBJ2-3 provide the parts outside the CDR3, is DTGVSQNPRHKITKRGQNVTFRCDPISEHNRLYWYRQTLGQGPEFLTYFQNEAQLEKSRLLSDRFSAERPKGSFSTLEIQRTEQGDSAMYLCASNRRGQGGLDTQYFGPGTRLTVL.